This is a list of T cell receptor beta chains from one sample in a study of identical twins. One entry per CDR3 protein results from TCRdb running MiXCR on the 5' RACE reads. Of 410,000 or so distinct CDR3 sequences in the sample, approximately 18% are singletons; the top ten hold roughly 12%. The material sequenced was naive T cells sorted from blood. The source of these receptors is a middle-aged man in good health. Each CDR3 is given with its conserved first and last residue. The D gene is left open where the match is weak. Clone sizes are given selectively: once, few, many, or a class where the clone is expanded.

v_call	j_call	d_call	clone_size	cdr3_nt	cdr3_aa
TRBV15	TRBJ2-1	TRBD1	.	TGTGCCACCAGCCATACAGGGGTCTACAATGAGCAGTTCTTC	CATSHTGVYNEQFF
TRBV6-5	TRBJ2-5	.	many	TGTGCCAGCAGTTACGGGGGTCGTGAGACCCAGTACTTC	CASSYGGRETQYF
TRBV4-3	TRBJ2-6	.	few	TGCGCCAGCAGCCTAAGGTTTGGCCCTGGGGCCAACGTCCTGACTTTC	CASSLRFGPGANVLTF
TRBV18	TRBJ2-5	.	few	TGTGCCAGCTCACCACCGGGCCAAGCCGCCCGACAGACCCAGTACTTC	CASSPPGQAARQTQYF
TRBV5-1	TRBJ2-3	TRBD2	few	TGCGCCAGCAGCTTCGACGGGGGGGCTAGCACAGATACGCAGTATTTT	CASSFDGGASTDTQYF
TRBV20-1	TRBJ1-4	.	few	TGCAGTGCCTATGAGGGTGACGTAAAAAGTTTTAATGAAAAACTGTTTTTT	CSAYEGDVKSFNEKLFF
TRBV4-3	TRBJ2-3	.	many	TGCGCCAGCAGCCAAGCTGGGGGACGGGCAGATACGCAGTATTTT	CASSQAGGRADTQYF
TRBV6-2/TRBV6-3	TRBJ1-1	.	.	TGTGCCAGCAGTTACTCAACCTCGGATGCTTTCTTT	CASSYSTSDAFF
TRBV12-3/TRBV12-4	TRBJ2-7	TRBD2	.	TGTGCCAGCAGTTTAGGTTGGACTAGCCCCTTAGAGGGCAGCTGGCAGTACTTC	CASSLGWTSPLEGSWQYF
TRBV5-6	TRBJ2-5	.	.	TGTGCCAGCAGCGCCCTACAAGAGACCCAGTACTTC	CASSALQETQYF
TRBV12-3/TRBV12-4	TRBJ2-2	TRBD1	.	TGTGCCAGCAGTTCATGGGACAGGGAGGGGGAGCTGTTTTTT	CASSSWDREGELFF
TRBV12-3/TRBV12-4	TRBJ2-1	.	few	TGTGCCAGCAGTTTATGGCGGGACAATGAGCAGTTCTTC	CASSLWRDNEQFF
TRBV28	TRBJ2-1	.	.	TGTGCCAGCAGTTTAAGGCTCCTAACCTTCAACAATGAGCAGTTCTTC	CASSLRLLTFNNEQFF
TRBV12-3/TRBV12-4	TRBJ2-1	TRBD2	.	TGTGCCAGCAGTCCAATAGCGGGAGGGCACGTAGGCAATGAGCAGTTCTTC	CASSPIAGGHVGNEQFF
TRBV20-1	TRBJ2-7	TRBD2	.	TGCAGTGCTAGAGACCTGGTTGCTAGCGGGCGGACCTACGAGCAGTACTTC	CSARDLVASGRTYEQYF
TRBV9	TRBJ2-1	TRBD2	many	TGTGCCAGCAGCCCGATGGGACTAGCGGGGGTACAGTCCTACAATGAGCAGTTCTTC	CASSPMGLAGVQSYNEQFF
TRBV7-7	TRBJ2-5	.	.	TGTGCCAGCAGCAGTGGTAGGCAGGGGAAGGAGACCCAGTACTTC	CASSSGRQGKETQYF
TRBV7-8	TRBJ1-5	.	few	TGTGCCAGCAGGGAGTCTCGCGGCAATCAGCCCCAGCATTTT	CASRESRGNQPQHF
TRBV7-9	TRBJ2-5	TRBD2	.	TGTGCCAGCAGCTCTGGACTAGCGGGAGGTTCTGAGACCCAGTACTTC	CASSSGLAGGSETQYF
TRBV5-1	TRBJ2-5	.	few	TGCGCCAGCAGCTGGGCGACAGGTCGCCAAGAGACCCAGTACTTC	CASSWATGRQETQYF
TRBV4-2	TRBJ2-5	.	few	TGTGCCAGCAGCCCGACCGCCGCGGACCAAGAGACCCAGTACTTC	CASSPTAADQETQYF
TRBV7-8	TRBJ2-1	TRBD1	many	TGTGCCAGCAGCCAAAGGGGGACAGGCAACAATGAGCAGTTCTTC	CASSQRGTGNNEQFF
TRBV20-1	TRBJ2-7	TRBD2	.	TGCAGTGCTAGCGACGGGGGGAGCTCCTACGAGCAGTACTTC	CSASDGGSSYEQYF
TRBV16	TRBJ2-2	TRBD1	few	TGTGCCAGCAGCCAACAGGGGGCCCACACCGGGGAGCTGTTTTTT	CASSQQGAHTGELFF
TRBV7-8	TRBJ2-7	TRBD1	.	TGTGCCAGCAGCTCCCACAGGGGCAACGAGCAGTACTTC	CASSSHRGNEQYF
TRBV7-3	TRBJ2-5	.	.	TGTGCCAGCAGCTTATGGGCGGGCCAAGAGACCCAGTACTTC	CASSLWAGQETQYF
TRBV27	TRBJ2-5	TRBD2	.	TGTGCCAGCAGTTTATCGGGGGGGGTGGAAGAGACCCAGTACTTC	CASSLSGGVEETQYF
TRBV5-1	TRBJ2-7	.	.	TGCGCCAGCAGCTCTCGGAACCTACCCTACGAGCAGTACTTC	CASSSRNLPYEQYF
TRBV20-1	TRBJ2-3	TRBD1	few	TGCAGTACCCCGAAGGACAGGGTGACAGATACGCAGTATTTT	CSTPKDRVTDTQYF
TRBV7-2	TRBJ2-5	.	.	TGTGCCAGCAGCTTGTGGGGGCGCCCACAAGAGACCCAGTACTTC	CASSLWGRPQETQYF
TRBV6-2/TRBV6-3	TRBJ1-2	.	.	TGTGCCAGCAGTTACCCGCGCGGGGGGCGAATTATTGGCTACACCTTC	CASSYPRGGRIIGYTF
TRBV19	TRBJ2-1	.	few	TGTGCCAGTAGTATGGGTCCGGGTCCTCAGTTCTTC	CASSMGPGPQFF
TRBV4-1	TRBJ1-3	.	many	TGCGCCAGCAGCCAACTACAGGGAAACACCATATATTTT	CASSQLQGNTIYF
TRBV5-1	TRBJ2-1	.	.	TGCGCCAGCAGCTTGAGGATGAGCTCCTACAATGAGCAGTTCTTC	CASSLRMSSYNEQFF
TRBV5-1	TRBJ2-2	.	many	TGCGCCAGCAGCTTGGTTTCACCCACCGGGGAGCTGTTTTTT	CASSLVSPTGELFF
TRBV10-3	TRBJ2-1	.	many	TGTGCCATCGATAGCGCCGACGACAATGAGCAGTTCTTC	CAIDSADDNEQFF
TRBV12-3/TRBV12-4	TRBJ2-1	.	many	TGTGCCAGCAGTTCTACCGGGAGCTCCTACAATGAGCAGTTCTTC	CASSSTGSSYNEQFF
TRBV19	TRBJ2-3	TRBD2	.	TGTGCCAGTAGGGCTATCGGGCTAGCGGGTCCAGATACGCAGTATTTT	CASRAIGLAGPDTQYF
TRBV24-1	TRBJ1-1	.	few	TGTGCCACCAGTGAAAGCGGGGGCGTTGGGAACACTGAAGCTTTCTTT	CATSESGGVGNTEAFF
TRBV29-1	TRBJ2-2	.	few	TGCAGCGTTGAATTTACCCGGGGGGAGCTGTTTTTT	CSVEFTRGELFF
TRBV5-1	TRBJ2-1	TRBD2	once	TGCGCCAGCAGCCCGTACCTAGCGGTATACAATGAGCAGTTCTTC	CASSPYLAVYNEQFF
TRBV5-1	TRBJ2-7	.	.	TGCGCCAGCAGCTTTAATAGGGGACCCTACGAGCAGTACTTC	CASSFNRGPYEQYF
TRBV11-2	TRBJ2-5	.	few	TGTGCCAGCAGCAGTACATCGGTTCGCTCCCAGTACTTC	CASSSTSVRSQYF
TRBV7-2	TRBJ1-4	TRBD1	once	TGTGCCAGCAGCCCTCGACAGGGGGCGGTTGAAAAACTGTTTTTT	CASSPRQGAVEKLFF
TRBV11-2	TRBJ2-1	.	.	TGTGCCTGCAGCTTAGAGGGAACGCAGTTCTTC	CACSLEGTQFF
TRBV5-1	TRBJ2-1	.	many	TGCGCCAGCAGCTTGTTTGCGGTTAGCTCCTACAATGAGCAGTTCTTC	CASSLFAVSSYNEQFF
TRBV10-3	TRBJ2-7	TRBD1	many	TGTGCCATCAGTGATACAAGACAGGGGCCCTCCTACGAGCAGTACTTC	CAISDTRQGPSYEQYF
TRBV7-2	TRBJ2-5	.	many	TGTGCCAGCAATCCAATGGGGCGGGAGACCCAGTACTTC	CASNPMGRETQYF
TRBV12-3/TRBV12-4	TRBJ1-5	TRBD1	many	TGTGCCAGCAGTTTTGGACAGGGTGGTGGCAATCAGCCCCAGCATTTT	CASSFGQGGGNQPQHF
TRBV18	TRBJ2-7	.	.	TGTGCCAGCTCACCAACCACCGGGATCGAGCAGTACTTC	CASSPTTGIEQYF
TRBV12-3/TRBV12-4	TRBJ2-1	.	.	TGTGCCAGCAGTTTCTCTAGGGCCAATGAGCAGTTCTTC	CASSFSRANEQFF
TRBV24-1	TRBJ2-1	TRBD2	few	TGTGCCACCAGTGACCCGGGACTAACGGGGATGGAGCAGTTCTTC	CATSDPGLTGMEQFF
TRBV29-1	TRBJ2-3	.	many	TGCAGCGTCGCACGGGGTTTTACAGATACGCAGTATTTT	CSVARGFTDTQYF
TRBV4-1	TRBJ1-2	TRBD1	.	TGCGCCAGCAGCCAAGAAGACAGGGGATACTATGGCTACACCTTC	CASSQEDRGYYGYTF
TRBV12-3/TRBV12-4	TRBJ2-1	TRBD2	.	TGTGCCAGCAGTTTCTGGGCGGGAGGGCCCTACAATGAGCAGTTCTTC	CASSFWAGGPYNEQFF